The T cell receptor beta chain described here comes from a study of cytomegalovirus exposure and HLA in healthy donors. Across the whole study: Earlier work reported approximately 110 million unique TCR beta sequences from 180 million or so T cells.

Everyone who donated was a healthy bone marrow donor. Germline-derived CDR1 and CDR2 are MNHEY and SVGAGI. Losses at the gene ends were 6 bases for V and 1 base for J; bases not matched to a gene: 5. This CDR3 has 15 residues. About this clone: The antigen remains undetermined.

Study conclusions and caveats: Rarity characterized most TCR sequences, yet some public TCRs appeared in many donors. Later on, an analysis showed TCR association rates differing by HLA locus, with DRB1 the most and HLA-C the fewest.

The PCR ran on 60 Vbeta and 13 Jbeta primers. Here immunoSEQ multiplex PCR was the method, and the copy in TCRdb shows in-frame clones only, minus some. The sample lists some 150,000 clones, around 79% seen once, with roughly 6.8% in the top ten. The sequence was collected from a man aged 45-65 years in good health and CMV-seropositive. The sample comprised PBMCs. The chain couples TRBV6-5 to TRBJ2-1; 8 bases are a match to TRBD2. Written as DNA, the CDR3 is TGTGCCAGCAGCCGACTAGCGACGTCCTACAATGAGCAGTTCTTC. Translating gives CASSRLATSYNEQFF.